A single sample is the source of the 21 T cell receptor beta chains below, sequenced in a study of T cells expressing NK-cell markers. TCRdb reprocessed the 5' RACE reads, with one entry per CDR3 protein and no DNA. Its table lists about 550,000 distinct CDR3 sequences. Sequenced material: blood T cells: a sorted CD56 or NKG2C T cell subset, CD4+ or CD8+ T cells, or bulk PBMC T cells (not recorded which). Source of these receptors: a young man in good health.

The genes are TRBV20-1 and TRBJ2-3. CDR1 and CDR2 (germline): DFQATT, SNEGSKA (reference sequence). The CDR3 covers 13 residues. The CDR3 sequence: CSAPVPSTDTQYF.

The V gene is TRBV10-3, the J gene TRBJ2-5; TCRdb's D call of TRBD2 is untestable without DNA. Germline V CDR1 and CDR2: ENHRY, SYGVKD. CDR3 size: 15 residues. CDR3 amino acids: CAISESPSGIETQYF.

The J gene is TRBJ2-7, the V gene TRBV25-1; the D call of TRBD2 rests on TCRdb alone, since no DNA is present to check it. CDR3 length: 13 residues. CDR1 and CDR2 (germline): MGHDK, SYGVNS. The chain's CDR3 is CASSRLAGKGQYF.

This rearrangement joins TRBV2 to TRBJ2-2. Germline loops: CDR1 SNHLY, CDR2 FYNNEI. The CDR3 runs to 13 residues. The CDR3: CASEFYLTGELFF.

V and J are TRBV27 and TRBJ2-3; TCRdb's D call of TRBD1 is untestable without DNA. Germline CDR1 MNHEY, CDR2 SMNVEV (reference sequence). This CDR3 comprises 18 residues. CDR3 sequence reads: CASRQGARIGRSTDTQYF.

This chain connects TRBV5-1 to TRBJ2-3; TCRdb gives TRBD1 as the D gene, but with no DNA this cannot be confirmed. The CDR3 is 14 residues long. The germline gives CDR1 SGHRS, CDR2 YFSETQ. CDR3 region: CASSRYPQGEAQYF.

The CDR3 region is CASSQGLAGLRNEQFF. The chain links TRBV4-2 to TRBJ2-1; TCRdb's D call of TRBD2 is untestable without DNA. The CDR3 covers 16 residues. CDR1 LGHNA and CDR2 YNFKEQ come from the germline V gene.

J is TRBJ2-5 and V is TRBV5-1; TCRdb proposes TRBD1, but this gene call is untestable without DNA. The V gene's germline CDR1 is SGHRS and CDR2 YFSETQ. This CDR3 is 13 amino acids long. The CDR3: CASSLQGRETQYF.

The V gene is TRBV14, the J gene TRBJ2-2. Germline V gene lookup returns CDR1 SGHDN and CDR2 FVKESK. The CDR3 is 15 residues long. The CDR3: CASSQGGAETGELFF.

This chain joins TRBV2 and TRBJ2-5; there is no DNA to check the TCRdb D call of TRBD1. CDR3 length equals 11 residues. In germline, CDR1 is SNHLY, CDR2 FYNNEI. The CDR3 sequence: CASTRGKTQYF.

V gene TRBV12-3 or TRBV12-4 combines with J gene TRBJ2-7; TCRdb calls TRBD1, which cannot be checked without DNA. This CDR3 spans 13 amino acids. CDR3 sequence reads: CASSLETPGEQYF.

J is TRBJ2-5 and V is TRBV12-3 or TRBV12-4; without DNA, the TCRdb call of TRBD1 cannot be checked. The CDR3 loop spans 14 amino acids. This chain's CDR3 is CASAPGQGLETQYF.

The J gene is TRBJ2-1, the V gene TRBV20-1. Germline V gene data show CDR1 as DFQATT and CDR2 as SNEGSKA (reference sequence). CDR3 length: 15 residues. CDR3 protein: CSANQFSFTYNEQFF.

CDR3 residues: CASSEGRIYGYTF. The chain combines TRBV6-1 with TRBJ1-2; TCRdb's D call, TRBD1, is unchecked because there is no DNA. Germline V gene data show CDR1 as MNHNS and CDR2 as SASEGT. The CDR3 loop spans 13 amino acids.

The J gene is TRBJ2-1, the V gene TRBV6-1; TCRdb calls TRBD2, which cannot be checked without DNA. This CDR3 has 17 residues. Germline CDR1 MNHNS, CDR2 SASEGT. CDR3 sequence: CASSLTSGRFSYNEQFF.

The J gene is TRBJ1-1, the V gene TRBV6-1; TCRdb reports TRBD1, a call that lacks DNA to check it against. Germline CDR1 MNHNS, CDR2 SASEGT. The CDR3 has 14 amino acids. CDR3 protein: CASSNRGWETEAFF.

The J gene is TRBJ2-5, the V gene TRBV12-5; without DNA, the TCRdb call of TRBD1 cannot be checked. Germline V gene sequence: CDR1 LGHNT, CDR2 FRNRAP. The CDR3 covers 15 residues. CDR3: CASGPDLGQGETQYF.

This chain links TRBV12-5 with TRBJ2-5; TCRdb returns TRBD1, unconfirmable since there is no DNA. From germline, CDR1 is LGHNT and CDR2 FRNRAP. CDR3 length: 17 residues. The CDR3 region is CASGLVGRTPYQETQYF.

The rearrangement uses TRBV9 and TRBJ1-1. Germline assignment: CDR1 SGDLS and CDR2 YYNGEE. The CDR3 covers 15 residues. CDR3 sequence: CASSVGEVMNTEAFF.

The CDR3 loop is CASSSARTSGVYNEQFF. The rearrangement uses TRBV7-2 and TRBJ2-1; TCRdb lists TRBD2, though no DNA is available to test this call. Germline V gene sequence: CDR1 SGHTA, CDR2 FQGNSA. The CDR3 has 17 amino acids. The full variable domain, completed using reference TRBV7-2 and TRBJ2-1, is GAGVSQSPSNKVTEKGKDVELRCDPISGHTALYWYRQSLGQGLEFLIYFQGNSAPDKSGLPSDRFSAERTGGSVSTLTIQRTQQEDSAVYLCASSSARTSGVYNEQFFGPGTRLTVL.

The chain uses TRBV20-1 and TRBJ1-5. Looked up from germline, CDR1 is DFQATT and CDR2 is SNEGSKA (reference sequence). The CDR3 totals 17 residues. Here the CDR3 reads CSARDGTIAYGNQPQHF.